Each of the 27 T cell receptor beta chains below was sequenced from the same sample in a study of blood T cell repertoires in COVID-19. Libraries were prepared by immunoSEQ multiplex PCR; TCRdb keeps only in-frame clonotypes and omits some of them. The table shows some 130,000 clones, with approximately 88% occurring only once. The source material was peripheral blood. The receptors originated from a man in his fifties with acute or convalescent COVID-19.

This clone was seen once. This rearrangement joins TRBV27 to TRBJ2-5; 15 nucleotides align to TRBD2. The CDR3 loop spans 15 amino acids. Germline CDR1 is MNHEY and CDR2 is SMNVEV (reference sequence). V lost 7 bases, J lost 2 bases, and 2 bases stayed unmatched. This CDR3 reads CASNGLAGGQETQYF. CDR3 sequence (DNA): TGTGCCAGCAACGGACTAGCGGGAGGGCAAGAGACCCAGTACTTC.

The count of this clone is one. The chain has TRBV7-9 and TRBJ1-1; D is ambiguous. The ends were cut back, 5 bases at V and 1 base at J, with 11 bases in the middle. The CDR3 is made up of 14 amino acids. Germline V gene sequence: CDR1 SEHNR, CDR2 FQNEAQ (reference sequence). CDR3 nucleotides: TGTGCCAGCAGCCCCCAGACGGGGAACACTGAAGCTTTCTTT. Translating it yields CASSPQTGNTEAFF.

The chain joins TRBV28 to TRBJ1-2; D gene uncertain. The CDR3 spans 13 residues. Trimming removed 2 bases from V and 6 bases from J, with 10 bases in between. CDR1 is MDHEN and CDR2 is SYDVKM in the germline V gene. The CDR3 loop is CASSLNRPNGYTF. CDR3 coding DNA: TGTGCCAGCAGTTTAAACAGACCCAATGGCTACACCTTC.

The chain is built from TRBV18 and TRBJ1-2; 8 nucleotides agree with TRBD1. The length of the CDR3 is 14 residues. In germline, CDR1 is KGHSH, CDR2 LQKENI. Germline trimming cut 6 bases from V and 0 bases from J; bases unmatched to any gene: 3. CDR3 nucleotide sequence: TGTGCCAGCTCTCAGGGGGCCTCTAACTATGGCTACACCTTC. Translation gives CASSQGASNYGYTF.

J is TRBJ1-1 and V is TRBV18; D perhaps matches TRBD1 (5 bases). Between the trimmed V and J ends, which lost 3 bases and 4 bases, there was a span of 15 bases. Germline CDR1 reads KGHSH; CDR2 reads LQKENI. This CDR3 contains 15 residues. The DNA of the CDR3 is TGTGCCAGCTCACCCGCTCTTGGGGGAGGCACTGAAGCTTTCTTT. This translates into CASSPALGGGTEAFF.

This clone appeared a few times. The chain joins TRBV20-1 to TRBJ1-1; D uncertain. This CDR3 is built from 11 residues. V lost 7 bases to trimming and J lost 3 bases, with 9 bases between them. Germline V gene lookup returns CDR1 DFQATT and CDR2 SNEGSKA (reference sequence). The CDR3 is CSERRDTEAFF. The CDR3 DNA is TGCAGTGAAAGGAGGGACACTGAAGCTTTCTTT.

V usage is TRBV12-3 or TRBV12-4 and J usage is TRBJ2-7; perhaps TRBD1 as D (5 bases). Trimming stripped 3 bases from V and 6 bases from J, with 12 bases between. The CDR3 is 13 residues long. CDR3 nucleotides: TGTGCCAGCAGTTTTCAGGGCCTCCCCGAGCAGTACTTC. Protein: CASSFQGLPEQYF.

This sequence joins TRBV6-5 and TRBJ1-6; 9 nucleotides match TRBD1. V trimming: 6 bases; J trimming: 10 bases; junction bases outside the gene matches: 7. Germline V gene sequence: CDR1 MNHEY, CDR2 SVGAGI. The CDR3 runs 14 residues. This CDR3 is CASSSGQGQSPLHF. The CDR3 coding sequence is TGTGCCAGCAGCTCCGGACAGGGGCAATCACCCCTCCACTTT.

V and J are TRBV15 and TRBJ1-5, with TRBD1 matching 7 bases. In germline, CDR1 is LNHNV, CDR2 YYDKDF (reference sequence). This CDR3 comprises 15 residues. V shed 5 bases, J shed 4 bases, and the junction held 8 bases outside the gene matches. The CDR3 DNA reads as TGTGCCACCAGCCGCGACAGGGTCGTGAATCAGCCCCAGCATTTT. Translated, it gives CATSRDRVVNQPQHF.

This clone was seen a few times. The chain recombines TRBV28 with TRBJ1-3; tentatively, D is TRBD1 (6 bases). Trimming took off 5 bases at V and 7 bases at J, with 12 bases between the two ends. The CDR3 spans 13 residues. The germline CDR1 and CDR2 sequences are MDHEN and SYDVKM. In nucleotides, the CDR3 is TGTGCCAGCAGTCTTCCACAGGGCAACACCATATATTTT. It codes for CASSLPQGNTIYF. Variable domain in full (rest from reference TRBV28 and TRBJ1-3): DVKVTQSSRYLVKRTGEKVFLECVQDMDHENMFWYRQDPGLGLRLIYFSYDVKMKEKGDIPEGYSVSREKKERFSLILESASTNQTSMYLCASSLPQGNTIYFGEGSWLTVV.

The chain uses TRBV3-1 (or the pseudogene TRBV3-2) and TRBJ1-2; D gene ambiguous. This CDR3 spans 15 amino acids. CDR1 is LGHDT, CDR2 YNNKEL, per germline (reference sequence). Trimming took 0 bases from V and 7 from J, leaving 15 bases between them. CDR3 protein: CASSQDSQFLPGYTF. In nucleotides, the CDR3 is TGTGCCAGCAGCCAAGATAGCCAGTTCCTTCCTGGCTACACCTTC.

CDR3 nucleotides: TGTGCCAGCTCAACAGGGGGTGGAAACACCATATATTTT. Translating it yields CASSTGGGNTIYF. This chain joins TRBV18 and TRBJ1-3; 8 bases are a match to TRBD1. V shed 5 bases and J 3 bases; nucleotides not matched to a gene: 0. This CDR3 is built from 13 residues. Germline lookup yields CDR1 KGHSH and CDR2 LQKENI.

This sequence joins TRBV7-2 and TRBJ1-2; 8 bases align to TRBD1. The CDR3 extends over 15 amino acids. V dropped 3 bases and J dropped 2; count of bases not matched to a gene: 5. Germline CDR1 SGHTA, CDR2 FQGNSA. CDR3 loop: CASSFGQGGNYGYTF. The CDR3 DNA reads TGTGCCAGCAGCTTCGGACAGGGAGGGAACTATGGCTACACCTTC.

The V and J genes are TRBV5-1 and TRBJ2-7, with D maybe TRBD2 (6 bases). Trimming removed 4 bases from V and 6 bases from J, with 20 bases in between. Germline CDR1 reads SGHRS; CDR2 reads YFSETQ. CDR3 length equals 15 residues. The DNA for the CDR3 is TGCGCCAGCAGCCGCGACCCGGGGGATTTCGGCGAGCAGTACTTC. As protein: CASSRDPGDFGEQYF.

The rearrangement links TRBV7-2 to TRBJ2-1; 8 bases match TRBD2. After removal of 2 bases from V and 5 bases from J, the junction contained 5 bases not matched to a gene. This CDR3 is 15 amino acids long. Germline lookup yields CDR1 SGHTA and CDR2 FQGNSA. CDR3 residues: CASSLKAGGHNEQFF. As DNA, the CDR3 is TGTGCCAGCAGCTTAAAGGCGGGGGGTCACAATGAGCAGTTCTTC.

Only one count was recorded for this clone. The genes are TRBV2 and TRBJ1-1; no firm D call. CDR3 length: 14 amino acids. Trimming took 2 bases from V and 0 from J, leaving 7 bases between them. In germline, CDR1 is SNHLY, CDR2 FYNNEI. The CDR3: CASSETAMNTEAFF. The CDR3 DNA reads TGTGCCAGCAGTGAAACAGCCATGAACACTGAAGCTTTCTTT.

This chain uses TRBV11-3 with TRBJ2-7; no definite D call. There are 13 residues in the CDR3. Looked up from germline, CDR1 is SGHNT and CDR2 is YENEEA. The V gene lost 2 bases and the J gene lost 1 base, with 6 bases spanning the gap. For the CDR3, the DNA is TGTGCCAGCAGCTTATCAGGATCCTACGAGCAGTACTTC. Protein product: CASSLSGSYEQYF.

V is TRBV2 and J is TRBJ1-1, with TRBD1 matching 9 bases. The germline V gene encodes CDR1 SNHLY and CDR2 FYNNEI. The CDR3 covers 14 residues. After removal of 6 bases from V and 4 bases from J, the junction contained 6 bases not matched to a gene. The CDR3 sequence: CASRQQGAATEAFF. The CDR3 coding sequence is TGTGCCAGCAGGCAACAGGGGGCAGCCACTGAAGCTTTCTTT.

V and J are TRBV5-6 and TRBJ2-4; 10 nucleotides line up with TRBD1. The length of the CDR3 is 17 residues. Germline lookup yields CDR1 SGHDT and CDR2 YYEEEE. V shed 4 bases, J shed 1 base, and the junction held 8 bases outside the gene matches. The CDR3 loop reads CASSRQGAGWAKNIQYF. CDR3 coding DNA: TGTGCCAGCAGCCGACAGGGGGCGGGCTGGGCCAAAAACATTCAGTACTTC.

The J gene is TRBJ1-2, the V gene TRBV2, with D uncertain. Germline V gene lookup returns CDR1 SNHLY and CDR2 FYNNEI. Trimming removed 6 bases from V and 4 bases from J, with 6 bases in between. This CDR3 spans 11 amino acids. The CDR3 coding sequence is TGTGCCAGCAGACAGACCTATGGCTACACCTTC. Amino acid sequence: CASRQTYGYTF.

The chain couples TRBV6-5 to TRBJ1-4; TRBD1 matches 9 bases. Unmatched junction bases numbered 6, after V lost 6 bases and J lost 7 bases. This CDR3 is built from 14 residues. Germline CDR1 MNHEY, CDR2 SVGAGI. CDR3 sequence reads: CASRDRGWSEKLFF. Written as DNA, the CDR3 is TGTGCCAGCAGGGACAGGGGCTGGAGTGAAAAACTGTTTTTT.

The chain is built from TRBV6-4 and TRBJ2-2; D not certain. Trimming took 5 bases from V and 2 from J, leaving 9 bases between them. This CDR3 comprises 14 residues. Germline CDR1 is MRHNA and CDR2 is SNTAGT. The DNA of the CDR3 is TGTGCCAGCAGTCCCTTCACTAACACCGGGGAGCTGTTTTTT. Protein product: CASSPFTNTGELFF.

This rearrangement joins TRBV11-2 to TRBJ1-5; D gene unclear. CDR3 length equals 13 residues. V lost 4 bases and J 7 bases, leaving 11 bases between the germline ends. The germline gives CDR1 SGHAT, CDR2 FQNNGV. The CDR3 loop is CASSSTRGQPQHF. For the CDR3, the DNA is TGTGCCAGCAGCTCGACCAGAGGGCAGCCCCAGCATTTT. Full variable domain (rest looked up from reference TRBV11-2 and TRBJ1-5): EAGVAQSPRYKIIEKRQSVAFWCNPISGHATLYWYQQILGQGPKLLIQFQNNGVVDDSQLPKDRFSAERLKGVDSTLKIQPAKLEDSAVYLCASSSTRGQPQHFGDGTRLSIL.

V and J are TRBV19 and TRBJ1-1; D is perhaps TRBD1 (6 bases). Trimming took off 6 bases at V and 0 bases at J, with 26 bases between the two ends. CDR1 is LNHDA, CDR2 SQIVND, per germline (reference sequence). This CDR3 contains 19 residues. Here the CDR3 DNA reads TGTGCCAGTAGGCCGAATTGGTTATTGGGTAGGGGGATGAACACTGAAGCTTTCTTT. Protein sequence: CASRPNWLLGRGMNTEAFF.

This rearrangement joins TRBV6-5 to TRBJ1-6; D ambiguous. This CDR3 has 12 residues. Germline values: CDR1 MNHEY, CDR2 SVGAGI. Between the trimmed V and J ends, which lost 5 bases and 8 bases, there was a span of 7 bases. CDR3 region: CASSTTDSPLHF. DNA of the CDR3: TGTGCCAGCAGTACCACGGATTCACCCCTCCACTTT.

The chain carries TRBV28 and TRBJ1-2, with D perhaps matching TRBD1 (5 bases). V was shortened by 9 bases and J by 1 base, with 24 bases between the two germline ends. The germline V gene has CDR1 MDHEN and CDR2 SYDVKM. This CDR3 has 17 amino acids. CDR3 residues: CASQVILGQALNYGYTF. CDR3 sequence (DNA): TGTGCCAGTCAAGTTATTTTAGGACAAGCCCTTAACTATGGCTACACCTTC.

The genes are TRBV28 and TRBJ2-1, with TRBD2 matching over 11 bases. There are 16 residues in the CDR3. Trimming took 3 bases from V and 6 from J; bases not matched to a gene: 7. Germline lookup yields CDR1 MDHEN and CDR2 SYDVKM. The CDR3 DNA sequence: TGTGCCAGCAGTTTCCTCGGGACTAGCGGCGCCAATGAGCAGTTCTTC. Translated, it gives CASSFLGTSGANEQFF.